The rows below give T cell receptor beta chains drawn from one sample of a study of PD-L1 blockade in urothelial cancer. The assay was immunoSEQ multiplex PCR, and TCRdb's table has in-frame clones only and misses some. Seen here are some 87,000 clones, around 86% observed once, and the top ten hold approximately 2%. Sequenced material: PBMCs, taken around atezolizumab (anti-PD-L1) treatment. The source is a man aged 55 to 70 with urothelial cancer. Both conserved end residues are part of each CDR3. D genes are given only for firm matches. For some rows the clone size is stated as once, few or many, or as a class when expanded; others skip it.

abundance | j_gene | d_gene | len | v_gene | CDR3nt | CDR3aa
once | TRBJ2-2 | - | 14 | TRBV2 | TGTGCCAGCAGTGGCGGGCCCAGCACCGGGGAGCTGTTTTTT | CASSGGPSTGELFF
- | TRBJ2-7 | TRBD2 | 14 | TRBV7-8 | TGTGCCAGCAGCTTAACGGGAGGAACCTACGAGCAGTACTTC | CASSLTGGTYEQYF
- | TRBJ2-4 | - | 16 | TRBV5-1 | TGCGCCAGCAGCTTGAACAGTCGTCAAGCCAAAAACATTCAGTACTTC | CASSLNSRQAKNIQYF
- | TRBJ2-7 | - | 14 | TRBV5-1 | TGCGCCAGCAGAACAGGGCCACAATCTCGGGAGCAGTACTTC | CASRTGPQSREQYF
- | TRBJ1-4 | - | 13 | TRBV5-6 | TGTGCCAGCAGCACGGGACTTGATGAAAAACTGTTTTTT | CASSTGLDEKLFF
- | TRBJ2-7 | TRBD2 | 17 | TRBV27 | TGTGCCAGCAGTCCTCGATCCGGACTAGCGGGAGGAGACGAGCAGTACTTC | CASSPRSGLAGGDEQYF
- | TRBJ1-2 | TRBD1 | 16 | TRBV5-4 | TGTGCCAGCAGCTTGGGTCGCGGGACAGACCTTGGTGGCTACACCTTC | CASSLGRGTDLGGYTF
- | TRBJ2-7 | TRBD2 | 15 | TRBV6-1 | TGTGCCAGCCGAGGACTAGACCCCCTACTGGACGAGCAGTACTTC | CASRGLDPLLDEQYF
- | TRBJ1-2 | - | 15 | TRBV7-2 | TGTGCCAGCAGCCCTGGACAGCCAAGACTTAATGGCTACACCTTC | CASSPGQPRLNGYTF
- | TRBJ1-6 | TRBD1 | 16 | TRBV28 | TGTGCCAGCAGCAGGGGGCGAGCCACCTATAATTCACCCCTCCACTTT | CASSRGRATYNSPLHF
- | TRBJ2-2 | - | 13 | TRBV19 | TGTGCCAGTATAAGTAGGGGAACCGGGGAGCTGTTTTTT | CASISRGTGELFF
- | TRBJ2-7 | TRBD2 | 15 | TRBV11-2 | TGTGCCAGCAGCTTGGCCGCGGGAGACGGCTACGAGCAGTACTTC | CASSLAAGDGYEQYF
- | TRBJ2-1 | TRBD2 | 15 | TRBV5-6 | TGTGCCAGCAGCCGAATAGCGGGGGCCTACAATGAGCAGTTCTTC | CASSRIAGAYNEQFF
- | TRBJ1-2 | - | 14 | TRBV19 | TGTGCCAGTAGTCCCCGGGTGGACATCTATGGCTACACCTTC | CASSPRVDIYGYTF
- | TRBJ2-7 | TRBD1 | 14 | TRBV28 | TGTGCCAGCAGGGGGACAGGGGGCTACAACGAGCAGTACTTC | CASRGTGGYNEQYF
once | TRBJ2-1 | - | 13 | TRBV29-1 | TGCAGCGTTGGCCAGGGCACCGTCAATGAGCAGTTCTTC | CSVGQGTVNEQFF
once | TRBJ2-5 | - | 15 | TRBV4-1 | TGCGCCAGCAGCCACAGTGCAGGGCTACAAGAGACCCAGTACTTC | CASSHSAGLQETQYF
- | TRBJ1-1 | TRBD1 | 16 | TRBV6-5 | TGTGCCAGCAGTTACTCGACAGGGTACGGGAACACTGAAGCTTTCTTT | CASSYSTGYGNTEAFF
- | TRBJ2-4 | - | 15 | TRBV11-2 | TGTGCCAGCAGCTTCCGTGAGAATCGAGGGGAGGAACGGTACTTC | CASSFRENRGEERYF
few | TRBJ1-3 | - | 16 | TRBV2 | TGTGCCAGCAGCGCATATACAGGACCCGTCGGAAACACCATATATTTT | CASSAYTGPVGNTIYF
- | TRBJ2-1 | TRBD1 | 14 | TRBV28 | TGTGCCAGCACCCCGGGACAGGGGCCCAGTGAGCAGTTCTTC | CASTPGQGPSEQFF
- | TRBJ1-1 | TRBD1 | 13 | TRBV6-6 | TGTGCCAGCGGGCCGGGACAGGGGATCGGGGCTTTCTTT | CASGPGQGIGAFF
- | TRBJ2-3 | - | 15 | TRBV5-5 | TGTGCCAGCAGCTTTTCCACAGGGTGGACAGATACGCAGTATTTT | CASSFSTGWTDTQYF